Listed here is a single T cell receptor (beta chain). Antigen: not known. Libraries were prepared by immunoSEQ multiplex PCR; TCRdb keeps only in-frame clonotypes and omits some of them. The sample yields 30,000 to 35,000 clones, roughly 90% seen once. This record comes from a study of T cells in narcolepsy. The germline V gene has CDR1 SGHTA and CDR2 FQGNSA. This CDR3 region has 12 residues. V lost 3 bases to trimming and J lost 4 bases, with 7 bases between them. General study results and limits: Same-patient CSF and blood CD4+ T cell clonotypes included HCRT-specific and TRIB2-specific autoreactive ones.

The V gene is TRBV7-2, the J gene TRBJ2-7; D remains unclear. The TCR comes from a human donor with narcolepsy. Sequencing was done on a sample of CD45RA- memory CD4+ T cells from PBMCs. CDR3 bases: TGTGCCAGCAGCTTCGGGCATTACGAGCAGTACTTC. Translation: CASSFGHYEQYF.